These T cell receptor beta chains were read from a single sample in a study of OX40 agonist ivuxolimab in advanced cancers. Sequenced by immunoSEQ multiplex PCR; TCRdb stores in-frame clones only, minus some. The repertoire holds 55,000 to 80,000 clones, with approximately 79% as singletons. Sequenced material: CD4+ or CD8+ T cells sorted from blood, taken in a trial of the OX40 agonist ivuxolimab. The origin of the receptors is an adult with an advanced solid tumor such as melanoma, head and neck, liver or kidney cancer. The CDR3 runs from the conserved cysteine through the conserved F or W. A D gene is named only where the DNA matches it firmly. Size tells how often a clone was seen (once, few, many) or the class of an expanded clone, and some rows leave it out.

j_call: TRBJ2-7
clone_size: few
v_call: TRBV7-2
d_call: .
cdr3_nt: TGTGCCAGCAGCCCCCAGATGGCAGCTTCCGAGCAGTACTTC
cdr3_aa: CASSPQMAASEQYF

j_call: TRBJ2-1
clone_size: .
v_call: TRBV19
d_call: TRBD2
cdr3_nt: TGTGCCAGTAGTCCTAGCGGGTACTACAATGAGCAGTTCTTC
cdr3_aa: CASSPSGYYNEQFF

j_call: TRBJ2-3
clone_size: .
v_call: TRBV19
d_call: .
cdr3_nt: TGTGCCAGTAGTACTCCGGGTGGAACTAGCACAGATACGCAGTATTTT
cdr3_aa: CASSTPGGTSTDTQYF

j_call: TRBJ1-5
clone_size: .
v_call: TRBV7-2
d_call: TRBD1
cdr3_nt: TGTGCCAGCAGTCCTCAGGGGGCAGGGCAGCCCCAGCATTTT
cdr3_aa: CASSPQGAGQPQHF

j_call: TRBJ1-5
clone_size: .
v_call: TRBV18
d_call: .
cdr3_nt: TGTGCCAGCTCACCAACTATTAGGGGACTTAGCAATCAGCCCCAGCATTTT
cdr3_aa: CASSPTIRGLSNQPQHF

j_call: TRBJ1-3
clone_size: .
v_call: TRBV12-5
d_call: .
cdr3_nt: TGTGCTAGTGGTTTGGCGTCGTCTGGAAACACCATATATTTT
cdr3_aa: CASGLASSGNTIYF

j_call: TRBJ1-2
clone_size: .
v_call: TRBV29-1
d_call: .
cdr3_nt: TGCAGCGCGGGACGGGAGGCTAACTATGGCTACACCTTC
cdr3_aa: CSAGREANYGYTF

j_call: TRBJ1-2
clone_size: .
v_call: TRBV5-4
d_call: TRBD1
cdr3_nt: TGTGCCAGCAGCCTGTCGACAGGGAAGTCGAATGGCTACACCTTC
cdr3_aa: CASSLSTGKSNGYTF

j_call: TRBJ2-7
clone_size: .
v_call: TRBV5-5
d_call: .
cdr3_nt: TGTGCCAGCAGCTTGGAAATCGTAGCGAGGGGGAAAGACGAGCAGTACTTC
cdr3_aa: CASSLEIVARGKDEQYF

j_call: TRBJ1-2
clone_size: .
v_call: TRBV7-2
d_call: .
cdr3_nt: TGTGCCAGCAGTTCTCAGGGTGTGCGAGGCTACACCTTC
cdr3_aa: CASSSQGVRGYTF

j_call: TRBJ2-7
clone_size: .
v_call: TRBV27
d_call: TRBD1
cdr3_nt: TGTGCCAGCAGTTTATTCCAGGGGGCAATAGGTGGATACGAGCAGTACTTC
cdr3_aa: CASSLFQGAIGGYEQYF

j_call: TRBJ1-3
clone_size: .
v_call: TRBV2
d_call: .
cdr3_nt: TGTGCCAGCAGCGAAGCGGGGGAAGCTGGAAACACCATATATTTT
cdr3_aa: CASSEAGEAGNTIYF

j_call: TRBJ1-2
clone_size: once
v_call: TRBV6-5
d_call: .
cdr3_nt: TGTGCCAGCAGGAAACGGGGATCCGGCTACACCTTC
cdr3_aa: CASRKRGSGYTF

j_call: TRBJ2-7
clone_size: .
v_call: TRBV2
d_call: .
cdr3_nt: TGTGCCAGCAGCGCCACCTACGAGCAGTACTTC
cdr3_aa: CASSATYEQYF

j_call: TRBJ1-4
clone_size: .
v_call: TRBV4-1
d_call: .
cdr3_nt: TGCGCCAGCAGCCAAGTTACTAGACAGAAGAATGAAAAACTGTTTTTT
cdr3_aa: CASSQVTRQKNEKLFF

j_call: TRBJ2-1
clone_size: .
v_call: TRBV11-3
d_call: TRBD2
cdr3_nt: TGTGCCAGCAGCTTAACGGGGAGGCGGGGGTACAATGAGCAGTTCTTC
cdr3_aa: CASSLTGRRGYNEQFF

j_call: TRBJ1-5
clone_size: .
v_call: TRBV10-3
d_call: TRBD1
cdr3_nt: TGTGCCATCAGTGATACGGGAAAACAGGGGAATCAGCCCCAGCATTTT
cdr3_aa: CAISDTGKQGNQPQHF

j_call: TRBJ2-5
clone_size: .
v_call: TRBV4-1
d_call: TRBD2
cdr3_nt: TGCGCCAGCAGCCAAGTGGGACTAGCGGGAGGGCCGCGTTACCCTGAGAGGAGGACCCAGTACTTC
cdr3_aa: CASSQVGLAGGPRYPERRTQYF

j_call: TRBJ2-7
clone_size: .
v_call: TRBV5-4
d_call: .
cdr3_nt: TGTGCCAGCAGCTTGGTCAGGGACGAGCAGTACTTC
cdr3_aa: CASSLVRDEQYF

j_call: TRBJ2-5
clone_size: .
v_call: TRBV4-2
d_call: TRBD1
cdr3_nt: TGTGCCAGCAGCCAGACTGGGGACAGGGAAGAGACCCAGTACTTC
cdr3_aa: CASSQTGDREETQYF

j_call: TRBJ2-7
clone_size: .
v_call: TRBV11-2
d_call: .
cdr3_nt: TGTGCCAGCAGGCCGGTCCGGGGAGCCCCATACGAGCAGTACTTC
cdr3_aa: CASRPVRGAPYEQYF

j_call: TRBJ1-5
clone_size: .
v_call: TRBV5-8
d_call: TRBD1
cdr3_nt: TGTGCCAGCAGCTTGCGAGGGGGCGCGAGACAGCCCCAGCATTTT
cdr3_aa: CASSLRGGARQPQHF

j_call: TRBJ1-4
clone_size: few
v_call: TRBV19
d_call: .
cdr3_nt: TGTGCCAGTAGTATATGGCCCCCCTGGGAAAGCGGAAAACTGTTTTTT
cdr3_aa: CASSIWPPWESGKLFF

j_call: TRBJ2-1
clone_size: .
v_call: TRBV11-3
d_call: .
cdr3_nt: TGTGCCAGCAGCTTGGCAGGGCTCAATGAGCAGTTCTTC
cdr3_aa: CASSLAGLNEQFF

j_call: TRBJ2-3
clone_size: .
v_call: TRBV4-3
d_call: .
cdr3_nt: TGCGCCAGCAGCCAAGATGAATACTACTTAAGCACAGATACGCAGTATTTT
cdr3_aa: CASSQDEYYLSTDTQYF

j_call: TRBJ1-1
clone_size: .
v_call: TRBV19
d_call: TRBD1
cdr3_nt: TGTGCCAGTAGTTCCCGGGACAGGGCTTCATCTGAAGCTTTCTTT
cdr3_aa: CASSSRDRASSEAFF

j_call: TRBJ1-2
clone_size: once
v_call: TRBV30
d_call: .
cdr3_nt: TGTGCCTGGAGTGACCGGGGGACTAACTATGGCTACACCTTC
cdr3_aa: CAWSDRGTNYGYTF

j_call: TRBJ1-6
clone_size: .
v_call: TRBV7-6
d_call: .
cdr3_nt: TGTGCCAGCAGCTTAAGGGTAGGGGAGACAAGCTCCTATAATTCACCCCTCCACTTT
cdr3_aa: CASSLRVGETSSYNSPLHF

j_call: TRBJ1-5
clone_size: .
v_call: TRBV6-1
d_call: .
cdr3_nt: TGTGCCAGCGGGAGACCCAATCAGCCCCAGCATTTT
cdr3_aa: CASGRPNQPQHF

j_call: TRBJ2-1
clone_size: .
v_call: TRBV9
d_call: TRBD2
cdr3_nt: TGTGCCAGCAGCTTCGGGGGACTAGCTGCGTCCTACAATGAGCAGTTCTTC
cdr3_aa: CASSFGGLAASYNEQFF

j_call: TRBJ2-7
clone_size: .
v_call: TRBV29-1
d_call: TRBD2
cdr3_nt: TGCAGCGTTGAACTGGAACTAGCGGGAGGCCCGTCCTCCTACGAGCAGTACTTC
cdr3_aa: CSVELELAGGPSSYEQYF

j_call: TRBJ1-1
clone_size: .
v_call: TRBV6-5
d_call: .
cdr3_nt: TGTGCCAGCAGTCGAGGGACTGAAGCTTTCTTT
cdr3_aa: CASSRGTEAFF

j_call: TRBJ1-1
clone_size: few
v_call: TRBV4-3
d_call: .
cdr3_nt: TGCGCCAGCAGCCAAGATTCGGGGTTTGGGAGCTCGAACACTGAAGCTTTCTTT
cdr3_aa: CASSQDSGFGSSNTEAFF